The present entry profiles one TCR beta chain with its context. This CDR3 has 15 residues. The V end lost 5 bases, the J end lost 15 bases, and 26 bases lay between the germline ends. From germline, CDR1 is SGHAT and CDR2 FQNNGV. The authors took blood RNA from unsorted whole blood and also extracted germline DNA. This sample is part of a study of tumor-infiltrating lymphocytes in primary liver carcinoma. A primer in the constant region served to generate TCR beta cDNA from 450 to 600 ng of total RNA. A slightly modified ARM-PCR protocol with three nested multiplex PCR rounds produced these TCR beta libraries. Two initial PCR rounds of approximately 10 cycles each paired TRBV1-TRBV30 forward primers with a C-beta reverse primer. TCRdb called the multiplex PCR reads again in MiXCR, with one record for every CDR3 protein. The sample comprises 330,000 or so distinct CDR3 sequences, approximately 65% of which are singletons, and approximately 5.9% rests with the top ten.

This TCR was recovered from a man in his forties with primary liver carcinoma and hepatitis B virus infection. Material for sequencing was peripheral blood. The genes are TRBV11-2 and TRBJ2-1, with D possibly TRBD1 on 6 matching bases. CDR3 sequence: CASSPTGLSYNDRFF. In DNA form, the CDR3 reads TGTGCCAGCAGCCCAACAGGGCTCTCCTACAATGATCGGTTCTTC. The full variable domain, rest sourced from reference TRBV11-2 and TRBJ2-1, is EAGVAQSPRYKIIEKRQSVAFWCNPISGHATLYWYQQILGQGPKLLIQFQNNGVVDDSQLPKDRFSAERLKGVDSTLKIQPAKLEDSAVYLCASSPTGLSYNDRFFGPGTRLTVL.